Listed below are T cell receptor beta chains from one sample, sequenced in a study of blood T cell repertoires in COVID-19. Repertoires were generated with immunoSEQ multiplex PCR, while TCRdb's copy carries only in-frame clones and drops some. Of about 230,000 clones in the sample, 85% to 90% were seen once. Sequencing input: peripheral blood. The origin of the receptors is a man aged 50-59 years with COVID-19, enrolled during active disease. Both conserved end residues are part of each CDR3. A D gene is named only where the DNA matches it firmly. Clone size is not always given. Where it is, it says once, few, many or a class for expanded clones.

CDR3 DNA	CDR3 protein	D gene	V gene	clone size	J gene
TGTGCCAGCAGTTCACTCCGCTACGAGCAGTACTTC	CASSSLRYEQYF	NA	TRBV12-3/TRBV12-4	NA	TRBJ2-7
TGTGCCTGGAGCGGACAGGCAGTCAATCAGCCCCAGCATTTT	CAWSGQAVNQPQHF	TRBD1	TRBV30	NA	TRBJ1-5
TGTGCCAGTAGTAGGGCAAGCACTGAAGCTTTCTTT	CASSRASTEAFF	NA	TRBV19	NA	TRBJ1-1
TGTGCCAGCAGTTTAGGTGGGGCCGGAGATACGCAGTATTTT	CASSLGGAGDTQYF	NA	TRBV28	NA	TRBJ2-3
TGTGCCAGCAGCTCGCGACAGGGTGGGGGAAGCAATCAGCCCCAGCATTTT	CASSSRQGGGSNQPQHF	TRBD1	TRBV7-8	few	TRBJ1-5
TGTGCCAGTAGTATAGATTGGGCGACAGGGACAAACACTGAAGCTTTCTTT	CASSIDWATGTNTEAFF	TRBD1	TRBV19	NA	TRBJ1-1
TGTGCCAGCTCACTGACGACAGATAGCAATCAGCCCCAGCATTTT	CASSLTTDSNQPQHF	NA	TRBV18	NA	TRBJ1-5
TGTGCCAGCCCGGGACTTCGGGAGGACACTGAAGCTTTCTTT	CASPGLREDTEAFF	NA	TRBV6-5	few	TRBJ1-1
TGTGCCAGCAGCTTCGGGACACCTAGCTCTGGAAACACCATATATTTT	CASSFGTPSSGNTIYF	NA	TRBV7-9	once	TRBJ1-3
TGTGCCAGCAGCTTCAGCGCAGGGGGCAATCAGCCCCAGCATTTT	CASSFSAGGNQPQHF	NA	TRBV5-6	NA	TRBJ1-5
TGTGCCAGCAATGTGGGGGGGAAGGAAAAACTGTTTTTT	CASNVGGKEKLFF	NA	TRBV28	once	TRBJ1-4
TGTGCCAGCAGTTACCACTTAACTAGCGGCTACTCCTACGAGCAGTACTTC	CASSYHLTSGYSYEQYF	TRBD2	TRBV27	NA	TRBJ2-7
TGTGCCAGCAGTTTGGAAGCGGGGTCTACCGGGGAGCTGTTTTTT	CASSLEAGSTGELFF	TRBD2	TRBV2	NA	TRBJ2-2
TGTGCCAGCAGCCGTCGGGACTATTCGGATACGCAGTATTTT	CASSRRDYSDTQYF	TRBD2	TRBV14	NA	TRBJ2-3
TGTGCCAGCAGCTTTGGCCAGGGGCCCATTGGCTATGGCTACACCTTC	CASSFGQGPIGYGYTF	NA	TRBV11-2	NA	TRBJ1-2
TGTGCCAGCAGCTCCGCCGGCGGGAGGGGTACAGATACGCAGTATTTT	CASSSAGGRGTDTQYF	TRBD2	TRBV7-3	NA	TRBJ2-3
TGTGCCAGCTCACCAGGGGACAGACTTTTGAGCACTGAAGCTTTCTTT	CASSPGDRLLSTEAFF	TRBD1	TRBV18	NA	TRBJ1-1
TGCAGCGTTTGGACAGGGGTGGATCAGCCCCAGCATTTT	CSVWTGVDQPQHF	TRBD1	TRBV29-1	NA	TRBJ1-5
TGTGCCAGCAGTTTAGGAACTGGGACAGACTACGAGCAGTACTTC	CASSLGTGTDYEQYF	TRBD1	TRBV27	NA	TRBJ2-7
TGTGCCAGCAGCCAGGACAGGGAGGATGGCTACACCTTC	CASSQDREDGYTF	TRBD1	TRBV7-2	NA	TRBJ1-2
TGTGCCAGCTCACTCTCCCTAGGATACAATGAGCAGTTCTTC	CASSLSLGYNEQFF	NA	TRBV18	NA	TRBJ2-1
TGTGCCAGCAGTGGACAAGGTAGCGGCGAGCAGTACTTC	CASSGQGSGEQYF	NA	TRBV7-9	NA	TRBJ2-7
TGTGCCAGCTCCCGACGGGCCGGGACAGGGTACGACGAGCAGTACTTC	CASSRRAGTGYDEQYF	TRBD1	TRBV18	few	TRBJ2-7
TGTGCCAGCAGTTACGGGTTAGGGGCAGGGTCCGGTGAGCAGTTCTTC	CASSYGLGAGSGEQFF	NA	TRBV6-5	NA	TRBJ2-1
TGTGCCAGCAGTTTATCGGTGGGCACCCAAGAGACCCAGTACTTC	CASSLSVGTQETQYF	NA	TRBV28	NA	TRBJ2-5
TGTGCCAGCACTCAGGGGCTGGAGCAGCCCCAGCATTTT	CASTQGLEQPQHF	NA	TRBV2	NA	TRBJ1-5
TGTGCCAGCAGCGTAGCTCAGGGCATTAATTCACCCCTCCACTTT	CASSVAQGINSPLHF	NA	TRBV9	NA	TRBJ1-6
TGTGCCAGTAGTATTGGACAGGGGGCGAATTCACCCCTCCACTTT	CASSIGQGANSPLHF	TRBD1	TRBV19	NA	TRBJ1-6
TGCGCCAGCAGCGCGCAGACAGGAGCTGAAGCTTTCTTT	CASSAQTGAEAFF	NA	TRBV5-1	NA	TRBJ1-1
TGTGCCAGCCGACAGGGCCCGCAAGAGACCCAGTACTTC	CASRQGPQETQYF	TRBD1	TRBV3-1/TRBV3-2	NA	TRBJ2-5
TGTGCCAGCAGCCAAGGGACAGCTCTGGGTGGCTACACCTTC	CASSQGTALGGYTF	NA	TRBV3-1/TRBV3-2	NA	TRBJ1-2
TGTGCCAGTAGTATCTGGGGAGATCAGCCCCAGCATTTT	CASSIWGDQPQHF	NA	TRBV19	NA	TRBJ1-5
TGTGCCAGCAGCCAGACTAGCGGGAGTAACGAGCAGTACTTC	CASSQTSGSNEQYF	TRBD2	TRBV3-1/TRBV3-2	NA	TRBJ2-7
TGTGCCAGCAGTCGGGAGAGGGTCGGAGGTAACTATGGCTACACCTTC	CASSRERVGGNYGYTF	NA	TRBV28	NA	TRBJ1-2
TGTGCCAGCAGTGAAGGGGGGGATAACTATGGCTACACCTTC	CASSEGGDNYGYTF	NA	TRBV6-1	NA	TRBJ1-2
TGTGCCAGCAGCCCCCGGACAGGGGGCGATGGCTACACCTTC	CASSPRTGGDGYTF	TRBD1	TRBV7-6	NA	TRBJ1-2
TGTGCCAGCAGCTTAGGACTAGCGGGGGCAGATACGCAGTATTTT	CASSLGLAGADTQYF	TRBD2	TRBV7-9	NA	TRBJ2-3
TGTGCCAGCAGTTTGCGGGGGCGGGAGACCGGGGAGCTGTTTTTT	CASSLRGRETGELFF	NA	TRBV27	NA	TRBJ2-2
TGTGCCAGCAGTGAATCTCTGGGCTACACCTTC	CASSESLGYTF	NA	TRBV6-1	NA	TRBJ1-2
TGTGCCAGCAGCTTCTCCGTGAACACTGAAGCTTTCTTT	CASSFSVNTEAFF	NA	TRBV5-5	NA	TRBJ1-1
TGTGCCAGCATGCCGAGTGAACGCTACAATGAGCAGTTCTTC	CASMPSERYNEQFF	NA	TRBV25-1	NA	TRBJ2-1
TGTGCCAGCAGCTTGGGGACAGGGGGACGGGGCTACACCTTC	CASSLGTGGRGYTF	TRBD1	TRBV5-8	few	TRBJ1-2